Listed here is a single T cell receptor beta chain. As yet, its antigen is unknown. The entry originates in a study of CD8+ T cells in alopecia areata. Points from the study as a whole: Patients displayed less clarity in TCR sharing than mice, a finding possibly related to HLA. Normal skin contains resident alphabeta T cells, and these are also sequenced in scalp samples. Greater clonality was observed in lesional scalp samples, especially alopecia totalis/universalis, versus normal scalp.

CDR3 length equals 13 residues. Trimming shortened V by 6 bases and J by 3 bases, and 12 bases separated the two germline ends. Germline V gene lookup returns CDR1 MGHDK and CDR2 SYGVNS. Researchers picked out CD4+ and CD8+ T cells from PBMCs by sorting. Extracted from the samples, RNA was reverse transcribed into cDNA to serve as the sequencing template. Libraries were prepared by immunoSEQ multiplex PCR; TCRdb keeps only in-frame clonotypes and omits some of them. The sample lists around 150,000 clones; 50% to 65% were seen once. This receptor was obtained from a human donor in good health. Sequencing used CD4+ T cells sorted from blood. J is TRBJ2-7 and V is TRBV25-1, with D perhaps TRBD1 or TRBD2 (5 bases each). CDR3: CASRGDLSYEQYF. CDR3 nucleotide sequence: TGTGCCAGCAGAGGGGACCTTAGCTACGAGCAGTACTTC.